One and the same sample provided the 23 T cell receptor beta chains below, sequenced in a study of T cell clusters in autoimmune cytopenias. TRB rearrangements were amplified by touch-down multiplex PCR with mixed TRB-A/B primers. TCRdb reanalyzed the multiplex PCR reads, giving one entry per CDR3 protein sequence and no DNA. In all, the sample yields around 7,000 distinct CDR3 sequences. TRB was amplified from roughly 250 ng of peripheral blood genomic DNA per sample. In addition, the sample was reused for a study of T cell repertoires in aging, cancer and after chemotherapy.

Sample: peripheral blood. These receptors came from a human donor in good health.

This chain joins TRBV5-4 and TRBJ1-5; TCRdb indicates TRBD1, and absent DNA this call remains unverified. Germline lookup yields CDR1 SGHNT and CDR2 YYREEE (reference sequence). This CDR3 spans 17 amino acids. CDR3 protein: CASSYLTGGEGNQPQHF.

This clonotype is labeled large (0.1 to 1%) based on frequency. This chain links TRBV29-1 with TRBJ1-2; with no DNA, the TCRdb D assignment of TRBD1 cannot be verified. Germline-derived CDR1 and CDR2 are SQVTM and ANQGSEA. CDR3 length: 12 amino acids. CDR3 region: CSVAAGIHGYTF.

By frequency, this clonotype registers medium-sized. The chain combines TRBV6-5 with TRBJ1-3; TCRdb's D call, TRBD1, is unchecked because there is no DNA. The CDR3 loop spans 15 amino acids. CDR1 and CDR2 from the germline V gene are MNHEY and SVGAGI. This chain's CDR3 is CASSYTRGTGNTIYF.

The chain uses TRBV19 and TRBJ1-1; the D gene TCRdb calls, TRBD1, cannot be checked with no DNA. This CDR3 has 12 residues. Germline values: CDR1 LNHDA, CDR2 SQIVND (reference sequence). CDR3 sequence: CASSILRGKAFF.

The CDR3 here is CASQPTGDSYEQYF. This chain uses TRBV12-3 or TRBV12-4 with TRBJ2-7; lacking DNA, the TRBD1 call made by TCRdb goes unchecked. CDR3 size: 14 residues.

This clonotype is identified as medium-sized from frequency. This rearrangement joins TRBV12-3 or TRBV12-4 to TRBJ2-7; TCRdb names TRBD2, which stays unverified in the absence of DNA. This CDR3 comprises 16 residues. CDR3 loop: CASRGTSGGAHHEQYF.

Measured by frequency, this clonotype is medium-sized. The chain recombines TRBV18 with TRBJ2-6; TCRdb indicates TRBD1, and absent DNA this call remains unverified. The CDR3 has 16 amino acids. The germline CDR1 and CDR2 sequences are KGHSH and LQKENI. CDR3 amino acids: CASSATGESGANVLTF. The whole variable domain, remainder taken from reference TRBV18 and TRBJ2-6, is NAGVMQNPRHLVRRRGQEARLRCSPMKGHSHVYWYRQLPEEGLKFMVYLQKENIIDESGMPKERFSAEFPKEGPSILRIQQVVRGDSAAYFCASSATGESGANVLTFGAGSRLTVL.

This clonotype is deemed medium-sized (0.01 to 0.1%) by its frequency. The chain employs TRBV19 and TRBJ2-3; TCRdb proposes TRBD2, but this gene call is untestable without DNA. Germline CDR1 reads LNHDA; CDR2 reads SQIVND (reference sequence). The CDR3 length is 16 residues. The CDR3 reads CASCPTLAGGQDTQYF.

In terms of frequency, this clonotype is medium-sized. This chain uses TRBV12-3 or TRBV12-4 with TRBJ1-4; checking the TCRdb D call of TRBD1 is not possible without DNA. The CDR3 spans 15 residues. This chain's CDR3 is CASRGDRGQNEKLFF.

CDR3 amino acids: CASSEADRGIQYF. J is TRBJ2-4 and V is TRBV10-1; TCRdb's D call, TRBD1, is unchecked because there is no DNA. The CDR3 covers 13 residues. Germline V gene data show CDR1 as WNHNN and CDR2 as SYGVQD (reference sequence).

The V call is TRBV6-6, the J call TRBJ1-3; TCRdb calls TRBD1, which cannot be checked without DNA. CDR1 is MNHNY and CDR2 is SVGAGI in the germline V gene (reference sequence). The CDR3 runs 16 residues. This CDR3 reads CASSGWGQVPGNTIYF.

This chain connects TRBV27 to TRBJ1-6; TCRdb's assignment of TRBD1 cannot be checked, as there is no DNA. CDR3 length: 13 residues. Germline lookup yields CDR1 MNHEY and CDR2 SMNVEV (reference sequence). The CDR3 sequence: CASSRTGEGSLHF.

The genes are TRBV6-1 and TRBJ2-3; with no DNA, the TCRdb D assignment of TRBD2 cannot be verified. The CDR3 is made up of 18 amino acids. Germline lookup yields CDR1 MNHNS and CDR2 SASEGT. Here the CDR3 reads CASSRGLAGGPGTDTKYF.

The chain joins TRBV27 to TRBJ1-1. The CDR3 is 13 amino acids. Germline CDR1 and CDR2: MNHEY and SMNVEV (reference sequence). CDR3 sequence: CASSLSLNTEAFF.

The chain carries TRBV5-5 and TRBJ1-2. The CDR3 has 14 amino acids. From germline, CDR1 is SGHKS and CDR2 YYEKEE (reference sequence). The CDR3 here is CASSLPGSHYGYTF.

Measured by frequency, this clonotype is medium-sized (0.01 to 0.1%). This rearrangement joins TRBV7-9 to TRBJ2-5. The germline gives CDR1 SEHNR, CDR2 FQNEAQ (reference sequence). This CDR3 spans 14 amino acids. CDR3 residues: CASSSRGSEETQYF. Using reference TRBV7-9 and TRBJ2-5 for the parts outside the CDR3, the full variable domain is DTGVSQNPRHKITKRGQNVTFRCDPISEHNRLYWYRQTLGQGPEFLTYFQNEAQLEKSRLLSDRFSAERPKGSFSTLEIQRTEQGDSAMYLCASSSRGSEETQYFGPGTRLLVL.

This clonotype is identified as medium-sized from frequency. The J gene is TRBJ2-7, the V gene TRBV6-2 or TRBV6-3. There are 11 residues in the CDR3. Germline assignment: CDR1 MNHEY and CDR2 SVGEGT. This chain's CDR3 is CASSTSYEQYF.

This chain uses TRBV4-3 with TRBJ2-2; there is no DNA to check the TCRdb D call of TRBD2. There are 16 residues in the CDR3. Germline lookup yields CDR1 LGHNA and CDR2 YSLEER. The CDR3 loop reads CASSQVAGGLIGELFF.

This clonotype registers medium-sized by frequency. The chain carries TRBV18 and TRBJ2-3; TCRdb proposes TRBD1, but this gene call is untestable without DNA. This CDR3 region has 15 residues. CDR1 is KGHSH and CDR2 is LQKENI in the germline V gene. The CDR3 loop reads CASSPGQGATDTQYF.

The chain links TRBV10-3 to TRBJ2-7; TCRdb names TRBD2, which stays unverified in the absence of DNA. This CDR3 has 15 residues. Germline loops: CDR1 ENHRY, CDR2 SYGVKD. CDR3 loop: CAISDPVGKTYEQYF.

Judged by frequency, this clonotype is medium-sized. The chain is built from TRBV6-5 and TRBJ2-1; the TRBD2 assignment by TCRdb is unverifiable without DNA. CDR1 is MNHEY, CDR2 SVGAGI, per germline. The CDR3 contains 14 residues. The chain's CDR3 is CASSPGLEAGEQFF.

This clonotype ranks as medium-sized (0.01 to 0.1%) in terms of frequency. V is TRBV7-6 and J is TRBJ2-7; TCRdb names TRBD2, which stays unverified in the absence of DNA. Per germline, CDR1 SGHVS and CDR2 FNYEAQ. The CDR3 is made up of 15 amino acids. The CDR3 is CASSLYAGEGYEQYF.

This clonotype shows up as medium-sized by frequency. The genes are TRBV6-1 and TRBJ2-2; checking the TCRdb D call of TRBD1 is not possible without DNA. The CDR3 extends over 14 amino acids. Germline CDR1 MNHNS, CDR2 SASEGT. CDR3: CASRPQAATGELFF.